This entry concerns a single T cell receptor (beta chain). What it binds is not known. About 30,000 T cell genomes, or about 200 ng DNA, went into the sorted-subset replicate PCRs. This table comes from immunoSEQ multiplex PCR, and its TCRdb copy is limited to in-frame clones, with some not included. The sample comprises 950,000 to 1,300,000 clones, approximately 76% of which are singletons, and 1.4% rests with the top ten. The data were taken from a study of shared clonotypes between healthy human individuals. Adults of Caucasian background living in Nashville, Tennessee made up all donors. Study outcomes and limitations: In a few donors, around 5% of naive CD4 clonotypes appeared in common.

The CDR3 covers 12 residues. The V segment lost 10 bases and the J segment 8 bases; nucleotides outside the gene matches: 9. Germline-derived CDR1 and CDR2 are WSHSY and SAAADI. The chain recombines TRBV10-2 with TRBJ2-3; the match to TRBD2 covers 7 bases. Sequenced: memory CD4+ T cells sorted from blood. Sample subset: CD45RA-negative fraction. This TCR was recovered from a man between 18 and 35 years old in good health. CDR3 in amino acids: CATRRERGTQYF. The DNA of the CDR3 is TGCGCCACTCGGCGGGAGAGGGGTACGCAGTATTTT.